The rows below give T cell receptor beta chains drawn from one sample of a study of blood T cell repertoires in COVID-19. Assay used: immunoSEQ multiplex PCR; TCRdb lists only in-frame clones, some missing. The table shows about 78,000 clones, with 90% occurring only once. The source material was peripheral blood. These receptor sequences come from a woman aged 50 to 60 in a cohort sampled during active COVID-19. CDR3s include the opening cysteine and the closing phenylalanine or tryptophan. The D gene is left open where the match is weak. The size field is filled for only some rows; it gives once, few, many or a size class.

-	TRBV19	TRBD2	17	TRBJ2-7	TGTGCCAGTAGTTGGTCGGCTTTGGCGGGAGGGTCCTACGAGCAGTACTTC	CASSWSALAGGSYEQYF
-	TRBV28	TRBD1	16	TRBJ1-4	TGTGCCAGCAGTTTTAGGGACAGGAGCTTGAAGGGAAAACTGTTTTTT	CASSFRDRSLKGKLFF
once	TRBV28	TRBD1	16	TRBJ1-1	TGTGCCAGCAGTTTAACCCAGGGGGCGAGGAACACTGAAGCTTTCTTT	CASSLTQGARNTEAFF
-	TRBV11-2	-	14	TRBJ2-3	TGTGCCAGCAGCTTGCGGCGAACCACAGATACGCAGTATTTT	CASSLRRTTDTQYF
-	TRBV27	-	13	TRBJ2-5	TGTGCCAGGGGACTCCGGATACGAGAGACCCAGTACTTC	CARGLRIRETQYF
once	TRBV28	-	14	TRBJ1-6	TGTGCCAGCGAGGACAGCTCCTATAATTCACCCCTCCACTTT	CASEDSSYNSPLHF
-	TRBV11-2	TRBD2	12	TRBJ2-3	TGTGCCAGCAGCCCCGGGGACGTGGGAGGGCATTTT	CASSPGDVGGHF
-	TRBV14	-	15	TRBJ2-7	TGTGCCAGCAGCCAAGACCGGACTACGAGAAACGAGCAGTACTTC	CASSQDRTTRNEQYF
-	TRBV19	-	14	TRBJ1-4	TGTGCCAGTAGTATAGCCAGCGGGGGTGAAAAACTGTTTTTT	CASSIASGGEKLFF
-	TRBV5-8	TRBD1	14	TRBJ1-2	TGTGCCAGCAGCTCCCACAGGGGTCGTGCCGGCTACACCTTC	CASSSHRGRAGYTF
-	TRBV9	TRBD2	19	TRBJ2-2	TGTGCCAGCAGCGTTTCTGGGGATCTAGCGGGAGGGGTCACCGGGGAGCTGTTTTTT	CASSVSGDLAGGVTGELFF